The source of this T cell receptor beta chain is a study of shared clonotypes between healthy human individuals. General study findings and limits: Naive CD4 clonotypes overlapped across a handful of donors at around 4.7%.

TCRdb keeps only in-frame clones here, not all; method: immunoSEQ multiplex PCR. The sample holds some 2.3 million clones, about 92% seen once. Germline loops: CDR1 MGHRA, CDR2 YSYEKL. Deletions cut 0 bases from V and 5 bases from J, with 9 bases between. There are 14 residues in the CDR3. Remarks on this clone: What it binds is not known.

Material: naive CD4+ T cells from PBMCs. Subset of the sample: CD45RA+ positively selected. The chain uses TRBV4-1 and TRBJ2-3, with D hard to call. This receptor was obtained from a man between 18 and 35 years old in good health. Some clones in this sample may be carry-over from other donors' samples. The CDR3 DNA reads TGCGCCAGCAGCCAAGAACCAGTAAAAGATACGCAGTATTTT. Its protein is CASSQEPVKDTQYF.